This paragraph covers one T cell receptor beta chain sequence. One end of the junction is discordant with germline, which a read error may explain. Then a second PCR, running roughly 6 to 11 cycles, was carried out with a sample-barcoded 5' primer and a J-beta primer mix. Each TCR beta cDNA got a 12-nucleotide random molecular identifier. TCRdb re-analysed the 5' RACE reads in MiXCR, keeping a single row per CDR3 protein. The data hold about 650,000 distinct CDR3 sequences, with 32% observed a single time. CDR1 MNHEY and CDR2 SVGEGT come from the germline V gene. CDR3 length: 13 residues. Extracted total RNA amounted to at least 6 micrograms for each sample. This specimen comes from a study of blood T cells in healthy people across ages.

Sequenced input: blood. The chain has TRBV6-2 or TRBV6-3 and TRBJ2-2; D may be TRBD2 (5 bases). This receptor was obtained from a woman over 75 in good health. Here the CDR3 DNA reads TGTGCCAGCAGTAACTTGAACACCGGGGAGCGGTTTTTT. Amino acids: CASSNLNTGERFF.